This TCR beta chain was identified in a study of neoadjuvant anti-PD-1 for oral cavity cancer (dated by TCRdb to 2020 to 2022). Concerning the study at large: Before undergoing curative-intent surgical resection, most patients got three to four biweekly nivolumab doses at 3 mg/kg. Patients who did not progress were given a fourth nivolumab dose at about day 43 and had definitive surgical resection on days 50-56. Under RECIST 1.1, a patient counted as a responder if showing complete response, partial response or stable disease, and as a non-responder if showing progression. A 33% response rate was observed in the parent correlative cohort, in which over 9 patients were included. What the work shows at the level of the full study, not this receptor alone: Higher pretreatment blood Treg/Th17 ratios correlated with both higher pretreatment blood TCRbeta clonality and lower post-treatment tumor TCRbeta clonality. The TCR analyses had only three patients in each response group, and the authors called for validation in larger cohorts. Within PBMCs, T cell clonality (Gini index) was significantly higher in non-responders than responders after neoadjuvant nivolumab.

From the germline V gene (reference sequence), CDR1 is GTSNPN and CDR2 is SVGIG. V was cut back by 3 bases and J by 7 bases, leaving a gap of 10 bases between them. The CDR3 runs 12 amino acids, cysteine and phenylalanine included. Just the 36-base CDR3 DNA is kept, in frame starting at base 1. As concerns this clone: Its antigen remains undetermined. No base-level quality is on record; no much larger clone is a single base apart. The sample contains more than one DNA sequence encoding this CDR3.

For deep sequencing of PBMC libraries, mostly roughly 520 ng of input genomic DNA was used, and six replicates were run per sample. Following the manufacturer's instructions, the team built TCRbeta libraries using the immunoSEQ hsTCRbeta kit. An Illumina NovaSeq 6000 S4 flow cell was used to sequence the final libraries, which had first been combined to 3 nM. The authors processed their data as follows. The immunoSEQ Analyzer was used for raw data preprocessing and quality control. The analysis was restricted to productive rearrangements, with each unique CDR3 amino acid sequence defining a clonotype. Repertoire clonality was estimated as the Gini-Simpson index, which was calculated using the R package tcR. Student's t test was used to compare Gini indices, while Pearson correlation assessed associations with tumor size change. The source is immuneACCESS, and TCRdb retained only in-frame sequences with V and J called. Part of the clones is not carried over; for the studies checked, unresolved V genes explain less than half of this, and the remainder is unexplained. The DNA was the basis for D and trimming; V, J and clone size are from that table. This sample gives tens of thousands of clones in total; 84% of them show up just once. Of the sample, about 3.4% falls within the top ten clones.

Explained via the paper, the time point label denotes: before neoadjuvant nivolumab. Patients had been newly diagnosed with stage II-IVA oral cavity squamous cell carcinoma, and no prior systemic or radiation treatment had been given to the patients. The cohort consisted of patients with HPV-negative, locally advanced oral cavity squamous cell carcinoma. Peripheral blood mononuclear cells were analyzed directly, without maintenance or expansion in culture. Samples came from a longitudinal correlative study of a single-arm phase II trial of neoadjuvant nivolumab in oral cavity squamous cell carcinoma. Subject-matched pre- and post-treatment PBMCs and tumors from three responders and three non-responders were subjected to genomic DNA-based TCRbeta sequencing. Peripheral blood mononuclear cells were collected before nivolumab treatment and again after treatment, at the time of surgery. Genomic DNA was isolated from PBMCs using the Maxwell RSC DNA from Cells kit.

The rearrangement combines TRBV30 with TRBJ1-5; confidence is insufficient to name the D gene. The sequences come from PBMCs, collected before nivolumab (anti-PD-1) treatment. This TCR was sampled from a person aged 35 to 85 with oral cavity squamous cell carcinoma. The CDR3 in this case is CAWSNPGQPQHF. Here is the DNA: TGTGCCTGGAGCAACCCTGGGCAGCCCCAGCATTTT.